This TCR beta chain appears in the sequencing data of a study of spatial heterogeneity in lung cancer. This clonotype appeared a few times. Its antigen is not identified. Germline lookup yields CDR1 SGHVS and CDR2 FNYEAQ. V was pared by 5 bases and J by 0 bases, with 11 bases between. This CDR3 has 16 residues. General observations from the study: Within tumors, counts of expanded alpha and beta TCRs tracked tumor mutation counts.

TCRdb called the 5' RACE reads again in MiXCR, with one record for every CDR3 protein. The sample records 7,000 to 8,500 distinct CDR3 sequences, 5% to 6% being singletons. Time point noted: sample taken at primary tumor resection. Sequencing used lung tumor tissue, obtained at surgery. The TCR originated in a male donor with early-stage non-small cell lung cancer. V gene TRBV7-6 combines with J gene TRBJ2-6; D is perhaps TRBD1 (6 bases). The CDR3 here is CASSVTGISGANVLTF. CDR3 bases: TGTGCCAGCAGCGTGACAGGCATCTCTGGGGCCAACGTCCTGACTTTC.